The clone carrying this T cell receptor (beta chain) was seen at least ten times. These data originate in a study of kidney transplant recipient with SARS-CoV-2 infection. The CDR3 runs 15 residues. V lost 7 bases to trimming and J lost 9 bases; unmatched junction nucleotides: 12. TCRdb fed the reads into MiXCR, producing one record per CDR3 protein. The sample includes some 220,000 distinct CDR3 sequences, 29% of them seen just once. The sample consisted of a blood sample, taken at baseline and on day 111 from a kidney transplant recipient. This clonotype was obtained from a young adult male patient who had COVID-19 and was a kidney transplant recipient. Some of the T cells may derive from the graft donor. The rearrangement uses TRBV12-3 or TRBV12-4 and TRBJ2-1; 10 bases agree with TRBD1. This chain's CDR3 is CASKLDRGLGSEQFF. The DNA for the CDR3 is TGTGCCAGCAAACTCGACAGGGGGCTAGGTAGTGAGCAGTTCTTC.